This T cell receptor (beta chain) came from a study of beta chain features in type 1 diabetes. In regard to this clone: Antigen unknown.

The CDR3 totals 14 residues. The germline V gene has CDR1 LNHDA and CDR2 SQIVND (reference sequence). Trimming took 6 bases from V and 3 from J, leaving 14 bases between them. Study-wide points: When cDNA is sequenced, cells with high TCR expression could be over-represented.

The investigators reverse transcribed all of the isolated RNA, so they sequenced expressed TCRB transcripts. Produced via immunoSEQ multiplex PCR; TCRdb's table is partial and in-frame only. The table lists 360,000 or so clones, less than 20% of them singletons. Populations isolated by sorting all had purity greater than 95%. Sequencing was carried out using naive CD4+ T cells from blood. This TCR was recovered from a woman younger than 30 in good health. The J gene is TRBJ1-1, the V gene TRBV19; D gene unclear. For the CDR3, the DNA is TGTGCCAGTAGAGGCCTCGGGGTCGACACTGAAGCTTTCTTT. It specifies CASRGLGVDTEAFF.